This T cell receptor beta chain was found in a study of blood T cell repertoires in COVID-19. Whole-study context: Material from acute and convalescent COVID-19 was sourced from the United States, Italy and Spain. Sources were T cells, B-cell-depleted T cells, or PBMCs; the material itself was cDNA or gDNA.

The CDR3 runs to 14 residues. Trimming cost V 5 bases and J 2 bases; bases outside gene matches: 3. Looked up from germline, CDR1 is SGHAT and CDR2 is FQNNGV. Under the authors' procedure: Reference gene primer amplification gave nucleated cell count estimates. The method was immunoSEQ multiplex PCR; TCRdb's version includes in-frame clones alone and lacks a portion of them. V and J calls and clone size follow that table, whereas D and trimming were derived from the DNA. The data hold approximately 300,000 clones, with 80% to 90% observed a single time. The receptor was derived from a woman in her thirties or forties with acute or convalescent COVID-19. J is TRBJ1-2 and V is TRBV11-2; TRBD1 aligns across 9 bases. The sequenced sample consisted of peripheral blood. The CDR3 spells CASSPGTGNYGYTF. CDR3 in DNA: TGTGCCAGCAGCCCCGGGACAGGGAACTATGGCTACACCTTC.